This T cell receptor beta chain was sequenced during a study of beta chain features in type 1 diabetes. Broader study findings: VDJ junctions sequenced from type 1 diabetes patients showed fewer insertions and more deletions. For Type 1 diabetes patients, all four CD4+ subsets carried TCRB CDR3s that were moderately but significantly shorter. Shorter templates might be favored by PCR, equally in patients and controls.

The whole isolated RNA underwent reverse transcription, so sequencing captured expressed TCRB transcripts. Only in-frame clones appear in the TCRdb table, and some are missing; sequencing was by immunoSEQ multiplex PCR. The profile shows about 99,000 clones, 25% to 35% of them singletons. Germline values: CDR1 MDHEN, CDR2 SYDVKM. This CDR3 spans 13 amino acids. Trimming left V 3 bases short and J 12 bases short, with 18 bases between. A CD45RO/CCR7/CD25/CD127/CD95/CD27 panel sorted naive, central memory, regulatory and stem cell-like memory CD4+ cells. This clone was detected a few times. Its antigen is unknown.

V usage is TRBV28 and J usage is TRBJ2-7; D unclear. Sequenced material: central memory CD4+ T cells from blood. This clonotype was obtained from a young woman with type 1 diabetes. The chain's CDR3 is CASSFPLAGSPYF. CDR3 bases: TGTGCCAGCAGTTTCCCCCTTGCAGGAAGCCCGTACTTC.